Each of the 12 T cell receptor beta chains below was sequenced from the same sample in a study of T-cell reconstitution after alpha-beta-depleted transplantation in children. Molecular barcoding with unique molecular identifiers was used for the TCRbeta library. TCRdb re-derived calls from the PCR reads in MiXCR, one entry per CDR3 protein. The sample includes 190,000 or so distinct CDR3 sequences, about 6.3% of them seen just once. The sequences come from PBMCs from the stem cell graft donor, collected from the stem cell graft. Receptors were obtained from a human donor who donated a stem cell graft to a child with Wiskott-Aldrich syndrome.

This clonotype was observed a few times. The rearrangement joins TRBV3-1 to TRBJ1-2, with D unresolved. CDR3 length: 14 residues. The germline CDR1 and CDR2 sequences are LGHDT and YNNKEL (reference sequence). Trimming cost V 1 base and J 5 bases, with 11 bases left between them. CDR3 sequence (DNA): TGTGCCAGCAGCCAAGTACCCGCCAGTTATGGCTACACCTTC. This codes for CASSQVPASYGYTF.

This clonotype has a count of ten or more. V and J are TRBV29-1 and TRBJ1-5; 7 bases align to TRBD1. The germline gives CDR1 SQVTM, CDR2 ANQGSEA. V trimming: 6 bases; J trimming: 5 bases; junction bases outside the gene matches: 4. CDR3 size: 12 residues. As DNA, the CDR3 is TGCAGCGTAAGGACAGGCGATCAGCCCCAGCATTTT. This translates into CSVRTGDQPQHF.

The chain joins TRBV4-3 to TRBJ2-1; D may match TRBD1 or TRBD2 (6 bases each). Looked up from germline, CDR1 is LGHNA and CDR2 is YSLEER. Trimming removed 0 bases from V and 5 bases from J, with 14 bases in between. This CDR3 has 16 residues. CDR3 coding DNA: TGCGCCAGCAGCCAAGAGTACGGGGGCCCCCACAATGAGCAGTTCTTC. Its protein is CASSQEYGGPHNEQFF.

The rearrangement uses TRBV12-3 or TRBV12-4 and TRBJ2-6; TRBD1 or TRBD2 may be the D gene (5 bases each). Trimming removed 3 bases at V and 2 bases at J, with 8 bases between. The CDR3 sequence is 15 residues long. CDR3: CASSFPGPGANVLTF. CDR3 nucleotides: TGTGCCAGCAGTTTCCCGGGGCCTGGGGCCAACGTCCTGACTTTC.

The sample holds a few counts of this clonotype. V is TRBV20-1 and J is TRBJ2-2; TRBD2 matches at 8 bases. There are 16 residues in the CDR3. The V gene's germline CDR1 is DFQATT and CDR2 SNEGSKA (reference sequence). V lost 0 bases, J lost 0 bases, and 3 bases stayed unmatched. The CDR3 reads CSARDGGRPNTGELFF. In nucleotides, the CDR3 is TGCAGTGCTAGAGATGGCGGGAGGCCGAACACCGGGGAGCTGTTTTTT.

This clonotype appeared many times. J is TRBJ1-6 and V is TRBV12-3 or TRBV12-4; no clear D. Trimming took 5 bases from V and 1 from J, leaving 15 bases between them. The CDR3 is made up of 17 amino acids. The CDR3 DNA is TGTGCCAGCAGTAGAGAAGGCAGAGGTTCCTATAATTCACCCCTCCACTTT. It translates to CASSREGRGSYNSPLHF.

Ten or more counts support this clonotype. The rearrangement joins TRBV5-1 to TRBJ2-2; TRBD1 aligns across 7 bases. V trimming: 7 bases; J trimming: 2 bases; junction bases outside the gene matches: 8. The CDR3 has 15 residues. The germline V gene encodes CDR1 SGHRS and CDR2 YFSETQ. The CDR3 DNA sequence: TGCGCCAGCTGCCGGGACAGCACTAACACCGGGGAGCTGTTTTTT. Its protein product is CASCRDSTNTGELFF.

This clonotype was observed a handful of times. The chain combines TRBV28 with TRBJ2-3; the match to TRBD2 covers 7 bases. The V gene end was trimmed by 1 base and the J gene end by 4 bases; junction bases not matched to a gene: 8. The germline gives CDR1 MDHEN, CDR2 SYDVKM. CDR3 length equals 16 residues. The CDR3: CASSLFRGLGADTQYF. CDR3 DNA: TGTGCCAGCAGTTTATTCAGAGGACTAGGCGCAGATACGCAGTATTTT.

This clonotype has at least ten counts. The J gene is TRBJ2-5, the V gene TRBV20-1; D is unresolved. Germline assignment: CDR1 DFQATT and CDR2 SNEGSKA (reference sequence). V was clipped by 6 bases and J by 1 base, with 12 bases between them. The CDR3 consists of 13 residues. The CDR3 sequence is CSASRRFQETQYF. CDR3 DNA sequence: TGCAGTGCCTCCCGCCGCTTCCAAGAGACCCAGTACTTC.

This clonotype was picked up many times. The J gene is TRBJ1-1, the V gene TRBV12-3 or TRBV12-4, with a tentative D call TRBD1 (6 bases). Trimming took off 5 bases at V and 2 bases at J, with 21 bases between the two ends. The CDR3 is 17 amino acids. CDR3 region: CASSPPLGQFKNTEAFF. The CDR3, as DNA: TGTGCCAGCAGTCCCCCCTTGGGACAATTCAAAAACACTGAAGCTTTCTTT.

This clonotype was seen many times. This sequence joins TRBV28 and TRBJ2-1, with 11 bases lining up with TRBD2. With V trimmed by 3 bases and J by 9 bases, 10 bases remained unmatched. CDR3 size: 16 residues. CDR1 is MDHEN and CDR2 is SYDVKM in the germline V gene. Here the CDR3 reads CASSFSLAGGPLEQFF. As DNA, the CDR3 is TGTGCCAGCAGTTTCTCATTAGCGGGGGGGCCCCTTGAGCAGTTCTTC.

This clonotype turned up a few times. This chain uses TRBV19 with TRBJ2-7; the match to TRBD2 covers 8 bases. Germline V gene lookup returns CDR1 LNHDA and CDR2 SQIVND (reference sequence). Germline trimming cut 7 bases from V and 3 bases from J; bases unmatched to any gene: 11. This CDR3 is built from 15 residues. In nucleotides, the CDR3 is TGTGCCAGTACCTTATCGAGCGGGGGAGGCTACGAGCAGTACTTC. It is translated as CASTLSSGGGYEQYF.